Presented here are 7 T cell receptor beta chains from one specimen sequenced in a study of cytomegalovirus exposure and HLA in healthy donors. PCR used 60 Vbeta primers and 13 Jbeta primers. Measured with immunoSEQ multiplex PCR; TCRdb has only the in-frame clones, and not every one. This table holds under 200,000 clones, about 85% found once. The sequenced sample consisted of PBMCs. The receptors come from a man aged 45 to 65 in good health and CMV-seropositive.

The rearrangement joins TRBV7-3 to TRBJ2-1; the match to TRBD2 covers 8 bases. The V segment lost 5 bases and the J segment 10 bases; nucleotides outside the gene matches: 10. Looked up from germline, CDR1 is SGHTA and CDR2 is FQGTGA. The CDR3 contains 14 residues. Written as DNA, the CDR3 is TGTGCCAGCAGCCCACTCGGACTAGCAGAGGAGCAGTTCTTC. Residues: CASSPLGLAEEQFF.

The chain carries TRBV5-1 and TRBJ2-4; 7 bases agree with TRBD2. The trim removed 0 bases at V and 6 bases at J, leaving 9 bases unmatched. CDR1 and CDR2 (germline): SGHRS, YFSETQ. The CDR3 extends over 16 amino acids. For the CDR3, the DNA is TGCGCCAGCAGCTTGGGACCGGGGGGAAGAGGAAACATTCAGTACTTC. This sequence encodes CASSLGPGGRGNIQYF.

The rearrangement links TRBV25-1 to TRBJ1-2; D unclear. V gave up 3 bases and J gave up 0 bases, with 11 bases separating them. There are 15 residues in the CDR3. The germline V gene has CDR1 MGHDK and CDR2 SYGVNS. The CDR3 coding sequence is TGTGCCAGCAGTGAGGTTGGAGCAGCTAACTATGGCTACACCTTC. Its protein product is CASSEVGAANYGYTF.

The genes are TRBV5-4 and TRBJ1-1, with D unresolved. This CDR3 has 12 residues. The germline gives CDR1 SGHNT, CDR2 YYREEE (reference sequence). V was clipped by 7 bases and J by 1 base, with 8 bases between them. CDR3 nucleotides: TGTGCCAGCGGCCGTTGGAACACTGAAGCTTTCTTT. Protein product: CASGRWNTEAFF.

The sample holds a few counts of this clone. The rearrangement joins TRBV28 to TRBJ1-2; the D gene is possibly TRBD1 (6 bases). Trimming took 3 bases from V and 1 from J, leaving 9 bases between them. The CDR3 is 14 amino acids. Germline V gene sequence: CDR1 MDHEN, CDR2 SYDVKM. The CDR3 nucleotides read TGTGCCAGCAGTTTCGGGGGGCATAACTATGGCTACACCTTC. This codes for CASSFGGHNYGYTF.

The rearrangement links TRBV5-1 to TRBJ1-5, with a tentative D call TRBD1 (5 bases). CDR3 length: 14 residues. Germline CDR1 is SGHRS and CDR2 is YFSETQ. V was trimmed by 5 bases and J by 6 bases, leaving 15 bases between them. Here the CDR3 reads CASSYSGPPQPQHF. The CDR3 region has the DNA TGCGCCAGCAGTTATTCAGGGCCCCCTCAGCCCCAGCATTTT.

V and J are TRBV29-1 and TRBJ1-2; D gene unclear. The V gene lost 2 bases and the J gene lost 1 base, with 14 bases spanning the gap. Looked up from germline, CDR1 is SQVTM and CDR2 is ANQGSEA. The CDR3 is 15 residues long. The CDR3 protein is CSVESAENNNYGYTF. The CDR3 DNA reads TGCAGCGTTGAATCCGCGGAAAATAATAACTATGGCTACACCTTC.